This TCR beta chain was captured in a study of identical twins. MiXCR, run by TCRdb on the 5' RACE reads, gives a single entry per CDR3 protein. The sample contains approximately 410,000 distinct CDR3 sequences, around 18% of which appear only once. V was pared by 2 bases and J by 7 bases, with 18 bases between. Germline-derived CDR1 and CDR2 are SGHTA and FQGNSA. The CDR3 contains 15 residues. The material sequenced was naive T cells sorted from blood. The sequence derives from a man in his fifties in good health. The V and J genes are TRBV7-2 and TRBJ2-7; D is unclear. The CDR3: CASSLRTSSRPEQYF. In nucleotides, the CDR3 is TGTGCCAGCAGCTTACGGACGTCATCCAGGCCGGAGCAGTACTTC.